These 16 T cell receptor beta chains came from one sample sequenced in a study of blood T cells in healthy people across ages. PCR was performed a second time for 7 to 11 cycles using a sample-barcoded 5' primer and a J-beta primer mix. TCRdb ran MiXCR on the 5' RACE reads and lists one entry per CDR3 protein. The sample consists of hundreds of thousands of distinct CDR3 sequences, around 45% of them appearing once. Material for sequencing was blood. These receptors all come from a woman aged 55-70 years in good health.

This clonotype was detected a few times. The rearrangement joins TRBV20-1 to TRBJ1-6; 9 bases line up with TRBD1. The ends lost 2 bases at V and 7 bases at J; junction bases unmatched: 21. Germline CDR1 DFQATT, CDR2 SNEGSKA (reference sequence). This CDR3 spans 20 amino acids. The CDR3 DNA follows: TGCAGTGCTAGATCCCAGGGACAGGGCCTAATCACGTATTGGAATTCACCCCTCCACTTT. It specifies CSARSQGQGLITYWNSPLHF.

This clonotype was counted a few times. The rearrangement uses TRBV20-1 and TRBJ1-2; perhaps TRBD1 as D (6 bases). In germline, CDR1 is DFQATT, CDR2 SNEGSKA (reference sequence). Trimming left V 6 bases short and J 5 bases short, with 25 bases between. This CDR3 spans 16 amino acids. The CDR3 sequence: CSAEKARGARGYGYTF. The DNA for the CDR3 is TGCAGTGCAGAAAAGGCCAGGGGTGCCCGGGGATATGGCTACACCTTC.

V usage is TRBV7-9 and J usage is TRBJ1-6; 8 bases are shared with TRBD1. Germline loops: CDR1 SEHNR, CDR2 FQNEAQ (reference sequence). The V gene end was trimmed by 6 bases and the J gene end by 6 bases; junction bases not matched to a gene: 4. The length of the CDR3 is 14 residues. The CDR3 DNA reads TGTGCCAGCAGTGGCGACAGGGGTAATTCACCCCTCCACTTT. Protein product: CASSGDRGNSPLHF.

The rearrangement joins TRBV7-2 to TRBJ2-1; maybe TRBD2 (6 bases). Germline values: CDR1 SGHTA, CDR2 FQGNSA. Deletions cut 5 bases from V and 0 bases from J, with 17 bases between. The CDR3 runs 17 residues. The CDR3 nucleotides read TGTGCCAGCAGCAAGATTCTAGCGCAAAGCTCCTACAATGAGCAGTTCTTC. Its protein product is CASSKILAQSSYNEQFF.

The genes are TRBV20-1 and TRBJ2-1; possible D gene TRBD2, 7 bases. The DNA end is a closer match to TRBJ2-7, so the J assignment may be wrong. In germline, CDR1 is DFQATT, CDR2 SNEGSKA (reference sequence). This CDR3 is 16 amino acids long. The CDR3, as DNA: TGCAGTGCTAGCCGGGGGCTAGCGGCGAGCCGGGATGAGCAGTACTTC. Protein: CSASRGLAASRDEQYF.

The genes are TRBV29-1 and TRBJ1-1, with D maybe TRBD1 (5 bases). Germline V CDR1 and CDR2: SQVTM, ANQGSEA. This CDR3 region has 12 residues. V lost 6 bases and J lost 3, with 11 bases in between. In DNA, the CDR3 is TGCAGCGTAGGGGACGGAGACACTGAAGCTTTCTTT. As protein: CSVGDGDTEAFF.

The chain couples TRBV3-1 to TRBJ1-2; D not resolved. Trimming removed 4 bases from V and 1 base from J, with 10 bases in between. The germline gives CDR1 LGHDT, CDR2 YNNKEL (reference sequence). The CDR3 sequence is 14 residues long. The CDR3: CASSPSTNNYGYTF. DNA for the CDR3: TGTGCCAGCAGCCCTTCTACCAATAACTATGGCTACACCTTC.

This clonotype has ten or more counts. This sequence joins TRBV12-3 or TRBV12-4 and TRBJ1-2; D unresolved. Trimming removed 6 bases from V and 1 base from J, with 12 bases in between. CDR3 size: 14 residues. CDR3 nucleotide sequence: TGTGCCAGCAGCCTAGAGGGTCTTAACTATGGCTACACCTTC. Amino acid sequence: CASSLEGLNYGYTF.

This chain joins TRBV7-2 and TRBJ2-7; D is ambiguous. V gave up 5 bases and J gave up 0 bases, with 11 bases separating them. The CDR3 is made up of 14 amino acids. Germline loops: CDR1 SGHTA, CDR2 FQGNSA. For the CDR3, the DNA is TGTGCCAGCAGCCTGACGCTTAGCTCCTACGAGCAGTACTTC. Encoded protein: CASSLTLSSYEQYF.

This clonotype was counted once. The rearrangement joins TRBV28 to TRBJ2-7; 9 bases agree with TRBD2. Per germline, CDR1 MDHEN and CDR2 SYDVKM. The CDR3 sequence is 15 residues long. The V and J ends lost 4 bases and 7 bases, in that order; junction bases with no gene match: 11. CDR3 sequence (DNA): TGTGCCAGCAGTTCCAGCGGGAGGTCAGTCAATGAGCAGTACTTC. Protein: CASSSSGRSVNEQYF.

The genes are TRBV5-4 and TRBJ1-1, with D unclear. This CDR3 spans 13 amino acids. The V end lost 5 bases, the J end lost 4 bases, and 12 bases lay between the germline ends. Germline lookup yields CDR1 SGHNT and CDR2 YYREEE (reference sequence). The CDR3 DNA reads TGTGCCAGCAGTCCGGATTGGGGCACTGAAGCTTTCTTT. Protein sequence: CASSPDWGTEAFF.

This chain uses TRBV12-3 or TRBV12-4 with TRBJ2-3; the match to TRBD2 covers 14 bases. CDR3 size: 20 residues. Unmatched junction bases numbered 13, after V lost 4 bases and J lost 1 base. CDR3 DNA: TGTGCCAGCAGTTGGGGTTGGGGGACTAGCGGGAGTACGGGCACAGATACGCAGTATTTT. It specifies CASSWGWGTSGSTGTDTQYF.

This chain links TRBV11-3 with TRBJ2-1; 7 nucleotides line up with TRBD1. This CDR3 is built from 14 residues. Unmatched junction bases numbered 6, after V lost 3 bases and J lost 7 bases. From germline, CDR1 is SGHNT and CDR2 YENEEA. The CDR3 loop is CASSFDRVGNEQFF. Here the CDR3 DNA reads TGTGCCAGCAGCTTTGACAGGGTAGGGAATGAGCAGTTCTTC.

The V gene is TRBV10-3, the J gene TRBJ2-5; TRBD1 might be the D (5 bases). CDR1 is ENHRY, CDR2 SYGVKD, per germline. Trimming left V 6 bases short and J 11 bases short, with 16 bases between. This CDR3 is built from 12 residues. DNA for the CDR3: TGTGCCATCAGAGACGACAGCAATGAGCAGTACTTC. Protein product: CAIRDDSNEQYF.

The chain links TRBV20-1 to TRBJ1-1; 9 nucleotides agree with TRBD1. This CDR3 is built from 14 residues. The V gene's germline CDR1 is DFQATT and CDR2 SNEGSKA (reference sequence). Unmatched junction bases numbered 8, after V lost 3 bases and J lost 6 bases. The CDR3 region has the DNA TGCAGTGCTAGTCCCGCCGGGACAGGGCCTGAAGCTTTCTTT. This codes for CSASPAGTGPEAFF.

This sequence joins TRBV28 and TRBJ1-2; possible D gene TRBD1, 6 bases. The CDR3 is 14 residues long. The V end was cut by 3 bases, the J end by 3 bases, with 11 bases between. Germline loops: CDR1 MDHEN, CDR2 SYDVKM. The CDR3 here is CASSFNTGHYGYTF. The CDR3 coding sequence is TGTGCCAGCAGTTTCAATACAGGGCACTATGGCTACACCTTC.